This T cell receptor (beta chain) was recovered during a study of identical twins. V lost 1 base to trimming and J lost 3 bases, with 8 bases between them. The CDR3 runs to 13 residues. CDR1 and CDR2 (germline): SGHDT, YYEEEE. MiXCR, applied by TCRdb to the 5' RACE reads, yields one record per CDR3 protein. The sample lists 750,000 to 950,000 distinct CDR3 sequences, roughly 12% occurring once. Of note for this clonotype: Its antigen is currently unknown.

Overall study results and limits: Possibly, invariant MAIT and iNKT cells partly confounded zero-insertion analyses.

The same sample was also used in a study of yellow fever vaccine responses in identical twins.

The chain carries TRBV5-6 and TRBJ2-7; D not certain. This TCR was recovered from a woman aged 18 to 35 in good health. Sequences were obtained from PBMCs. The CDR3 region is CASSLQVYYEQYF. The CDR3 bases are TGTGCCAGCAGCTTGCAGGTTTACTACGAGCAGTACTTC.